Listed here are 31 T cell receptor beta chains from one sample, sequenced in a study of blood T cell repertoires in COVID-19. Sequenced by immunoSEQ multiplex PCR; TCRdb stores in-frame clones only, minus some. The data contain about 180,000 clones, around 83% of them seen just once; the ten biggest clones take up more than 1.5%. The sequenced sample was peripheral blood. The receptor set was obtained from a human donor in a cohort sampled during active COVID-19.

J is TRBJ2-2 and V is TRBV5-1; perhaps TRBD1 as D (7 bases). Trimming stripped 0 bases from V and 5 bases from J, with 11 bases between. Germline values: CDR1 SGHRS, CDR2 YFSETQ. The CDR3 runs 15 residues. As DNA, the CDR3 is TGCGCCAGCAGCTTGGACAGGGGACTGACCGGGGAGCTGTTTTTT. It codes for CASSLDRGLTGELFF.

CDR3 DNA sequence: TGTGCCAGCAGTTACCTACAGGGGGCCTCTGGAAACACCATATATTTT. Residues: CASSYLQGASGNTIYF. V usage is TRBV6-5 and J usage is TRBJ1-3, with TRBD1 matching 9 bases. The V gene end was trimmed by 2 bases and the J gene end by 0 bases; junction bases not matched to a gene: 2. CDR1 is MNHEY, CDR2 SVGAGI, per germline. This CDR3 comprises 16 residues.

This CDR3 is CASTALGGGTYEQYF. DNA for the CDR3: TGTGCCAGCACTGCCCTGGGCGGGGGAACCTACGAGCAGTACTTC. The rearrangement links TRBV2 to TRBJ2-7, with 7 bases lining up with TRBD2. Per the germline V gene, CDR1 is SNHLY and CDR2 is FYNNEI. Trimming took 7 bases from V and 2 from J; bases not matched to a gene: 11. This CDR3 is built from 15 residues.

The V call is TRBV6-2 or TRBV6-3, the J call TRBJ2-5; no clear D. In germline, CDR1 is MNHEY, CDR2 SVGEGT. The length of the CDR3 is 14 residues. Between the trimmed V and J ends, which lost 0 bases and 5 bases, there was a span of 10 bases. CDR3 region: CASSYSNRRETQYF. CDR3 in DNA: TGTGCCAGCAGTTACTCGAATCGTCGGGAGACCCAGTACTTC.

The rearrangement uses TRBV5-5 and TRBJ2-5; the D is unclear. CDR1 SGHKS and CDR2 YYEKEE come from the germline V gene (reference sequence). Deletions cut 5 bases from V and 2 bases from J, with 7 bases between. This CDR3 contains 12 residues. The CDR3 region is CASRAGQETQYF. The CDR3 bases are TGTGCCAGCAGGGCAGGTCAAGAGACCCAGTACTTC.

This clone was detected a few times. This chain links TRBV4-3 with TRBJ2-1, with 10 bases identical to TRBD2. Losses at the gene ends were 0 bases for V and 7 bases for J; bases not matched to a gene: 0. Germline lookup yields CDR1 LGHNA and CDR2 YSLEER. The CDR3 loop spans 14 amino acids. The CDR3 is CASSQETSGNEQFF. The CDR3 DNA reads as TGCGCCAGCAGCCAAGAGACTAGCGGGAATGAGCAGTTCTTC.

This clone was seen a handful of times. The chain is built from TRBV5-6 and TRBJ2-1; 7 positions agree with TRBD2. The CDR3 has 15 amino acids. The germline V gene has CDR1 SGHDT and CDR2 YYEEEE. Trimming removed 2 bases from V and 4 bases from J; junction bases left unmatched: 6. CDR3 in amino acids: CASSLRPSGYNEQFF. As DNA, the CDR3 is TGTGCCAGCAGCTTACGGCCTAGCGGTTACAATGAGCAGTTCTTC.

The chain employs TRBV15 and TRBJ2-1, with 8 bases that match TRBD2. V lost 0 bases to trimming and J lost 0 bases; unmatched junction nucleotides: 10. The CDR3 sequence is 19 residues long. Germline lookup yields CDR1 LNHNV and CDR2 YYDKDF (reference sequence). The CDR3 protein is CATSRDRGSSGTSYNEQFF. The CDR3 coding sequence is TGTGCCACCAGCAGAGATCGGGGAAGTAGCGGGACCTCCTACAATGAGCAGTTCTTC.

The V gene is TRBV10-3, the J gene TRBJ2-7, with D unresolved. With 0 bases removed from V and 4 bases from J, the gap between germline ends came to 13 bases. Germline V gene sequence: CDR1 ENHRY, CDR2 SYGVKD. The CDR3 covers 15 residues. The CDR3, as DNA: TGTGCCATCAGTGAGTCCACTACCTCCCGTTACGAGCAGTACTTC. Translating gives CAISESTTSRYEQYF.

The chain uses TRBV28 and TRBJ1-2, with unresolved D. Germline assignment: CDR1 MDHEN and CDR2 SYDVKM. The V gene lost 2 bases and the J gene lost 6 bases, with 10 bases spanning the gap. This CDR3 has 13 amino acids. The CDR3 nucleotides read TGTGCCAGCAGTTTACCCGGGAGGGATGGCTACACCTTC. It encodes CASSLPGRDGYTF.

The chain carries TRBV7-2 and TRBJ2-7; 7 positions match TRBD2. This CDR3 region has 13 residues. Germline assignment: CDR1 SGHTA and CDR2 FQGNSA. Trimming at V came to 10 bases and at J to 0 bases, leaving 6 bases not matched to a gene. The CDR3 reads CATRGGSSYEQYF. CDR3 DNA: TGTGCCACCCGGGGAGGGAGCTCCTACGAGCAGTACTTC.

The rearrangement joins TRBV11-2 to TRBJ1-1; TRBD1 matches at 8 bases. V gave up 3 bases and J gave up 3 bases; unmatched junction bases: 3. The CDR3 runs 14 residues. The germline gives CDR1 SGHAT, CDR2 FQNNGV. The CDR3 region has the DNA TGTGCCAGCAGCTTCGGACAGGGCCACACTGAAGCTTTCTTT. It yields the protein CASSFGQGHTEAFF.

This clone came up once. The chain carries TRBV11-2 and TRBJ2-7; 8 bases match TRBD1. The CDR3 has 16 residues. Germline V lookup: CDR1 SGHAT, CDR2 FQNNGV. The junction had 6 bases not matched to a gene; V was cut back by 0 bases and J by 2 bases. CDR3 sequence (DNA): TGTGCCAGCAGCTTAGAACAGGGGGGTCTCACCTACGAGCAGTACTTC. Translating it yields CASSLEQGGLTYEQYF.

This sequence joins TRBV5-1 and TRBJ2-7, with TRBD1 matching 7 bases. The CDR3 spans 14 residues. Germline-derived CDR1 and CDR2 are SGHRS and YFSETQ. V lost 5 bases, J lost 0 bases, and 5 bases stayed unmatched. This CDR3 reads CASRLGTVSYEQYF. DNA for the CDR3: TGCGCCAGCAGACTGGGGACAGTCTCCTACGAGCAGTACTTC.

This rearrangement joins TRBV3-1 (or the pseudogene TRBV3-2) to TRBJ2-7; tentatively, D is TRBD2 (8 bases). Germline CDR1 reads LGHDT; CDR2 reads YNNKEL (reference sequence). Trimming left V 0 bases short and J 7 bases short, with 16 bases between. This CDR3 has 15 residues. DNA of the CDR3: TGTGCCAGCAGCCAAGAAAGGGGGCGCGGGGGGGAGCAGTACTTC. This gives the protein CASSQERGRGGEQYF.

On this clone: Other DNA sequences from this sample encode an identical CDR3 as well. Here the CDR3 reads CASSLDRGAEKLFF. The CDR3 DNA follows: TGTGCCAGCAGCCTAGACAGGGGGGCTGAAAAACTGTTTTTT. V gene TRBV7-2 combines with J gene TRBJ1-4; 9 bases match TRBD1. The J segment lost 7 bases and the V segment lost 5 bases, leaving 5 bases of the junction unmatched. CDR1 is SGHTA, CDR2 FQGNSA, per germline. The CDR3 is 14 amino acids.

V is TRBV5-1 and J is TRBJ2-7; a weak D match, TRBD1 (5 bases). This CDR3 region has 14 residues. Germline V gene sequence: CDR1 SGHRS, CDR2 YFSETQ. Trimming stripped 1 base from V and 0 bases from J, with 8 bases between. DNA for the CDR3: TGCGCCAGCAGCTTGCAACAGGACTCCTACGAGCAGTACTTC. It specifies CASSLQQDSYEQYF.

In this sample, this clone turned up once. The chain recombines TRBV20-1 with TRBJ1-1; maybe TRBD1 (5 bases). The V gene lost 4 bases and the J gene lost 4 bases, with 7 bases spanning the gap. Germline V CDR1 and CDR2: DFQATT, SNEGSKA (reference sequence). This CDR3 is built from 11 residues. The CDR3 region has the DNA TGCAGTGCTAAGGGGCTCACTGAAGCTTTCTTT. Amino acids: CSAKGLTEAFF.

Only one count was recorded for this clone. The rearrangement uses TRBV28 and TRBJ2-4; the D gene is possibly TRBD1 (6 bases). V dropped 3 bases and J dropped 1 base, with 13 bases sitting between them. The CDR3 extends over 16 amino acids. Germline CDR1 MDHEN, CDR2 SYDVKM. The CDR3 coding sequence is TGTGCCAGCAGTTTTGCAGGGGTCGGGGCCAAAAACATTCAGTACTTC. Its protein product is CASSFAGVGAKNIQYF.

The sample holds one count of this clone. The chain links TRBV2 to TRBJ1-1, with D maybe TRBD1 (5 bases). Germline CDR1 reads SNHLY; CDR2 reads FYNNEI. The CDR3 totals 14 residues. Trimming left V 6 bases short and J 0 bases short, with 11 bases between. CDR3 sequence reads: CASRLDSMNTEAFF. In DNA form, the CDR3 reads TGTGCCAGCAGATTAGACAGCATGAACACTGAAGCTTTCTTT.

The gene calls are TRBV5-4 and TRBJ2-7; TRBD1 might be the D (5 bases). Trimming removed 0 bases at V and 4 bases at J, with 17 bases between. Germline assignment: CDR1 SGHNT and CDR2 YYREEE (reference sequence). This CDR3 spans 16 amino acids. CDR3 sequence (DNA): TGTGCCAGCAGCTTGGCCCAGGGCCTGGCACGGTACGAGCAGTACTTC. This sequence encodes CASSLAQGLARYEQYF.

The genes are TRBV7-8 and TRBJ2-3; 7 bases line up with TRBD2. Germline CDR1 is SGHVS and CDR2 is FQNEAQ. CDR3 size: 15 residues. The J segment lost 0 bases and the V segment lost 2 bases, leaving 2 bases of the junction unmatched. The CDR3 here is CASSLLGGSTDTQYF. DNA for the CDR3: TGTGCCAGCAGCTTATTGGGAGGGAGCACAGATACGCAGTATTTT. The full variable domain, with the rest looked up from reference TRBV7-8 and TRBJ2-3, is GAGVSQSPRYKVAKRGQDVALRCDPISGHVSLFWYQQALGQGPEFLTYFQNEAQLDKSGLPSDRFFAERPEGSVSTLKIQRTQQEDSAVYLCASSLLGGSTDTQYFGPGTRLTVL.

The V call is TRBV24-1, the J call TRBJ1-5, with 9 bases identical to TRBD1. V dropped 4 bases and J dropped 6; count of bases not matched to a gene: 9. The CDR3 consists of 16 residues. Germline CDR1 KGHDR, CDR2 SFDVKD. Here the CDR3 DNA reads TGTGCCACCAGTGACTCCGGGACAGGGCTGGGTCAGCCCCAGCATTTT. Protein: CATSDSGTGLGQPQHF.

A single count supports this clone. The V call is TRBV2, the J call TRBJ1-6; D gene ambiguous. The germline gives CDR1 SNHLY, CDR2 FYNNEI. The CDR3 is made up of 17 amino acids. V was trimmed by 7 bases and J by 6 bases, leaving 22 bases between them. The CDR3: CASTAGARARGNSPLHF. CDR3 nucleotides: TGTGCCAGCACCGCGGGCGCGCGAGCTCGGGGTAATTCACCCCTCCACTTT.

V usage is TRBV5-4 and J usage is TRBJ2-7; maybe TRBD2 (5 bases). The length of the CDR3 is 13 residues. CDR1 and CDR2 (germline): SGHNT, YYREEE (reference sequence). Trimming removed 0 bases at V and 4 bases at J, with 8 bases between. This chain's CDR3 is CASSLDSGYEQYF. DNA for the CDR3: TGTGCCAGCAGCTTGGACAGCGGATACGAGCAGTACTTC.

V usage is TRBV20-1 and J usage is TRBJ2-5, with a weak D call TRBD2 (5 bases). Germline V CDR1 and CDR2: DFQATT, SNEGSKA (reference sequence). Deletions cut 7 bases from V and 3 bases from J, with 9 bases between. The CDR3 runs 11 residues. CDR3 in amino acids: CSGVEEETQYF. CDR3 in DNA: TGCAGTGGCGTGGAGGAAGAGACCCAGTACTTC.

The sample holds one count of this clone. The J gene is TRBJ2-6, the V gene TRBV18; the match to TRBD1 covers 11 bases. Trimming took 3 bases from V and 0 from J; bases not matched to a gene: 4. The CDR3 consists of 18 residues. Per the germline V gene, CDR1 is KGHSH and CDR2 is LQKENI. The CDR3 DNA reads TGTGCCAGCTCACCCGGACAGGGGGCCCACTCTGGGGCCAACGTCCTGACTTTC. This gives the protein CASSPGQGAHSGANVLTF. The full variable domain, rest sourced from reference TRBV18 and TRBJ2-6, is NAGVMQNPRHLVRRRGQEARLRCSPMKGHSHVYWYRQLPEEGLKFMVYLQKENIIDESGMPKERFSAEFPKEGPSILRIQQVVRGDSAAYFCASSPGQGAHSGANVLTFGAGSRLTVL.

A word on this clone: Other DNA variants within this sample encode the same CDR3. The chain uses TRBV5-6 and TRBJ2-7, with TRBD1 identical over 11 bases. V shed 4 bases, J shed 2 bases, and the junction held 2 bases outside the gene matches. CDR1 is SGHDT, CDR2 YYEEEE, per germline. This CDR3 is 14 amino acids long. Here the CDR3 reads CASSLGQGAYEQYF. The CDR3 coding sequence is TGTGCCAGCAGCCTGGGACAGGGGGCCTACGAGCAGTACTTC.

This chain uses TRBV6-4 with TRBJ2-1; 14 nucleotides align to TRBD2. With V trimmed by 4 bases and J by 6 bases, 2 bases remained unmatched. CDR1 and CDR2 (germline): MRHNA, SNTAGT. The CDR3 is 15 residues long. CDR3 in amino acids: CASSVGTSGSNEQFF. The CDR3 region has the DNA TGTGCCAGCAGTGTCGGGACTAGCGGGAGCAATGAGCAGTTCTTC.

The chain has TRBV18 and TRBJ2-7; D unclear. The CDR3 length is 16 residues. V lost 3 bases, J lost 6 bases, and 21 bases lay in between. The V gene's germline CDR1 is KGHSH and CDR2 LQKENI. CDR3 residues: CASSPSRLPSTPEQYF. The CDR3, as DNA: TGTGCCAGCTCACCTTCTCGCCTTCCCTCTACCCCCGAGCAGTACTTC.

The CDR3 nucleotides read TGTGCCACCAGTGATCACCGGACAGCCCCCACCGGGGAGCTGTTTTTT. Its translation: CATSDHRTAPTGELFF. V gene TRBV24-1 combines with J gene TRBJ2-2; the D gene is possibly TRBD1 (6 bases). The germline V gene has CDR1 KGHDR and CDR2 SFDVKD. The V and J ends lost 3 bases and 4 bases respectively, with 14 bases between them. CDR3 length equals 16 residues.